These 32 T cell receptor beta chains share one sample of origin, sequenced in a study of beta chain features in type 1 diabetes. Since all of the isolated RNA was reverse transcribed, expressed TCRB transcripts were what got sequenced. The protocol was immunoSEQ multiplex PCR, while the TCRdb copy is restricted to in-frame clones and leaves out a portion. Of some 500,000 clones in the sample, over 10% were seen once. Sequences were obtained from naive CD4+ T cells from blood. The receptors come from a woman aged 18-35 years in good health.

This clone was seen a few times. The CDR3 DNA follows: TGTGCCAGCAGACGGGACAGGGGAGTTTCGGGGGCCAACGTCCTGACTTTC. Its protein product is CASRRDRGVSGANVLTF. This chain links TRBV9 with TRBJ2-6; TRBD1 aligns across 10 bases. Per germline, CDR1 SGDLS and CDR2 YYNGEE. This CDR3 has 17 amino acids. V shed 5 bases, J shed 4 bases, and the junction held 9 bases outside the gene matches.

This clone was observed a handful of times. The V call is TRBV28, the J call TRBJ2-4; the match to TRBD1 covers 8 bases. V trimming: 5 bases; J trimming: 2 bases; junction bases outside the gene matches: 11. Germline loops: CDR1 MDHEN, CDR2 SYDVKM. This CDR3 spans 17 amino acids. The CDR3 spells CASSIRRWTGTKNIQYF. The CDR3 DNA is TGTGCCAGCAGTATCCGGAGGTGGACAGGGACCAAAAACATTCAGTACTTC. Variable domain in full (rest from reference TRBV28 and TRBJ2-4): DVKVTQSSRYLVKRTGEKVFLECVQDMDHENMFWYRQDPGLGLRLIYFSYDVKMKEKGDIPEGYSVSREKKERFSLILESASTNQTSMYLCASSIRRWTGTKNIQYFGAGTRLSVL.

The J gene is TRBJ2-3, the V gene TRBV5-1; possible D gene TRBD1, 6 bases. The CDR3 consists of 12 residues. V shed 4 bases and J shed 11 bases, with 14 bases lying between them. The V gene's germline CDR1 is SGHRS and CDR2 YFSETQ. The CDR3 sequence is CASSVGEGEQYF. CDR3 sequence (DNA): TGCGCCAGCAGCGTAGGCGAGGGGGAGCAGTATTTT.

This chain connects TRBV2 to TRBJ1-4; D might be TRBD1 (6 bases). Trimming stripped 8 bases from V and 8 bases from J, with 12 bases between. The CDR3 spans 12 residues. Per germline, CDR1 SNHLY and CDR2 FYNNEI. Here the CDR3 DNA reads TGTGCCAGCTCCAGGGGTTGGGAAAAACTGTTTTTT. Translated: CASSRGWEKLFF.

V usage is TRBV5-1 and J usage is TRBJ2-3; 10 bases are a match to TRBD2. V trimming: 0 bases; J trimming: 4 bases; junction bases outside the gene matches: 5. Germline assignment: CDR1 SGHRS and CDR2 YFSETQ. This CDR3 contains 16 residues. The CDR3 nucleotides read TGCGCCAGCAGCTTGGGCCTAGCGGGAGCCGCAGATACGCAGTATTTT. It codes for CASSLGLAGAADTQYF.

Only a few counts were recorded for this clone. CDR3 amino acids: CASITGNGPVTDTQYF. CDR3 DNA: TGTGCCAGCATCACGGGAAACGGACCTGTCACAGATACGCAGTATTTT. This chain links TRBV6-6 with TRBJ2-3; TRBD2 might be the D (5 bases). CDR3 length: 16 amino acids. The germline V and J ends were trimmed by 7 bases and 2 bases, with 19 bases remaining between them. Germline CDR1 and CDR2: MNHNY and SVGAGI (reference sequence).

This clone was seen only a few times. The genes are TRBV9 and TRBJ2-2; 8 bases match TRBD1. This CDR3 contains 14 residues. Germline-derived CDR1 and CDR2 are SGDLS and YYNGEE. V was clipped by 5 bases and J by 5 bases; unmatched bases: 5. CDR3 sequence (DNA): TGTGCCAGCAGAAGGGACAGGTGGACCGGGGAGCTGTTTTTT. It specifies CASRRDRWTGELFF.

The V gene is TRBV28, the J gene TRBJ2-3; D is uncertain. CDR1 and CDR2 from the germline V gene are MDHEN and SYDVKM. Trimming cost V 5 bases and J 2 bases, with 23 bases left between them. The CDR3 is made up of 18 amino acids. CDR3 DNA: TGTGCCAGCAGTCCTTATTCTGTGGCTCAAAGATACACAGATACGCAGTATTTT. Residues: CASSPYSVAQRYTDTQYF.

There are many counts of this clone. This chain connects TRBV30 to TRBJ2-1; 12 nucleotides line up with TRBD2. CDR3 length: 15 amino acids. The germline CDR1 and CDR2 sequences are GTSNPN and SVGIG (reference sequence). J lost 0 bases, V lost 5 bases, and 2 bases had no gene match. CDR3 nucleotide sequence: TGTGCCTGGGGACTAGCGGGAATCTCCTACAATGAGCAGTTCTTC. Protein product: CAWGLAGISYNEQFF.

The table lists this clone with a count of one. J is TRBJ2-5 and V is TRBV5-1; the D is unclear. This CDR3 is built from 15 residues. The V gene lost 0 bases and the J gene lost 3 bases, with 12 bases spanning the gap. Germline V CDR1 and CDR2: SGHRS, YFSETQ. The CDR3 here is CASSLGNVGEETQYF. The CDR3 DNA follows: TGCGCCAGCAGCTTGGGTAACGTGGGTGAAGAGACCCAGTACTTC. The complete variable domain, with remaining parts taken from reference TRBV5-1 and TRBJ2-5, reads KAGVTQTPRYLIKTRGQQVTLSCSPISGHRSVSWYQQTPGQGLQFLFEYFSETQRNKGNFPGRFSGRQFSNSRSEMNVSTLELGDSALYLCASSLGNVGEETQYFGPGTRLLVL.

This clone has just a few counts. The chain employs TRBV12-2 and TRBJ2-1; TRBD1 reflects the table's D call only, with no check against the DNA. TRBV12-2 is shown as a pseudogene. The CDR3 is 17 residues long. CDR3 amino acids: CASRRWWGTNSPNEQFF. As DNA, the CDR3 is TGTGCAAGTCGCCGGTGGTGGGGGACAAACTCTCCAAATGAGCAGTTCTTC.

The chain joins TRBV12-5 to TRBJ2-1; D not resolved. Germline lookup yields CDR1 LGHNT and CDR2 FRNRAP. CDR3 length: 17 amino acids. V was trimmed by 0 bases and J by 5 bases, leaving 17 bases between them. The CDR3: CASGLVRIATPNNEQFF. The CDR3 DNA reads as TGTGCTAGTGGTTTGGTACGAATTGCGACTCCTAACAATGAGCAGTTCTTC.

This clone was counted a few times. This sequence joins TRBV7-2 and TRBJ2-3; 11 bases match TRBD2. The CDR3 contains 17 residues. V was pared by 5 bases and J by 3 bases, with 10 bases of the junction left unmatched. Germline V CDR1 and CDR2: SGHTA, FQGNSA. The CDR3 DNA is TGTGCCAGCAGCCCTCGACTAGCGGGACTTCGGACAGATACGCAGTATTTT. Its protein product is CASSPRLAGLRTDTQYF.

This clone turned up a few times. The chain uses TRBV5-1 and TRBJ2-5; 9 positions match TRBD1. From germline, CDR1 is SGHRS and CDR2 YFSETQ. Trimming cost V 4 bases and J 5 bases; bases outside gene matches: 6. The CDR3 spans 14 residues. Written as DNA, the CDR3 is TGCGCCAGCAGCCAGGGACAGGGAGGGGAGACCCAGTACTTC. Translation: CASSQGQGGETQYF.

This clone came up a few times. The V gene is TRBV5-4, the J gene TRBJ2-7; a possible D gene is TRBD2 (5 bases). This CDR3 is 13 amino acids long. V shed 3 bases and J shed 3 bases, with 10 bases lying between them. The germline gives CDR1 SGHNT, CDR2 YYREEE (reference sequence). DNA for the CDR3: TGTGCCAGCAGCTCTTACCGGGACTACGAGCAGTACGTC. Encoded protein: CASSSYRDYEQYV.

This clone showed up just a few times. The chain employs TRBV5-6 and TRBJ1-2; no clear D. Germline CDR1 SGHDT, CDR2 YYEEEE. V gave up 1 base and J gave up 4 bases, with 17 bases separating them. The CDR3 is made up of 16 amino acids. The CDR3 spells CASSLMAQVAPYGYTF. CDR3 nucleotide sequence: TGTGCCAGCAGCTTGATGGCCCAGGTTGCCCCCTATGGCTACACCTTC.

The CDR3 bases are TGCGCCAGCAGCTTTCCTACCAGTGCAGATACGCAGTATTTT. Translation: CASSFPTSADTQYF. The genes are TRBV5-1 and TRBJ2-3; D uncertain. The V gene's germline CDR1 is SGHRS and CDR2 YFSETQ. The CDR3 contains 14 residues. Trimming took 2 bases from V and 4 from J, leaving 11 bases between them.

In regard to this clone: This sample also contains other DNA sequences that code for the same CDR3. V and J are TRBV18 and TRBJ2-1; D is ambiguous. The length of the CDR3 is 13 residues. Germline CDR1 is KGHSH and CDR2 is LQKENI. Deletions cut 0 bases from V and 6 bases from J, with 6 bases between. CDR3 DNA: TGTGCCAGCTCACCACCTAGTGGCAATGAGCAGTTCTTC. Translating gives CASSPPSGNEQFF.

This clone occurred a few times. The chain combines TRBV6-1 with TRBJ2-3, with TRBD1 matching over 7 bases. CDR1 is MNHNS, CDR2 SASEGT, per germline. J lost 1 base, V lost 6 bases, and 7 bases had no gene match. The length of the CDR3 is 15 residues. The CDR3 protein is CASRTSGQRTDTQYF. In nucleotides, the CDR3 is TGTGCCAGCAGGACCTCGGGACAGCGCACAGATACGCAGTATTTT.

This clone was picked up many times. The V gene is TRBV30, the J gene TRBJ1-2; no clear D gene. Germline CDR1 reads GTSNPN; CDR2 reads SVGIG (reference sequence). V lost 7 bases and J lost 2, with 11 bases in between. This CDR3 contains 12 residues. The CDR3 loop reads CASFSVNYGYTF. In DNA, the CDR3 is TGTGCCTCCTTTTCGGTGAACTATGGCTACACCTTC.

The sample holds a few counts of this clone. This chain connects TRBV18 to TRBJ2-2; no firm D call. Germline CDR1 KGHSH, CDR2 LQKENI. V shed 6 bases and J shed 5 bases, with 13 bases lying between them. The CDR3 runs 14 residues. The CDR3 loop is CASSHLKGTGELFF. The CDR3 nucleotides are TGTGCCAGCTCTCATCTGAAAGGGACCGGGGAGCTGTTTTTT.

Only a few counts were recorded for this clone. The chain couples TRBV19 to TRBJ2-3; TRBD2 aligns across 8 bases. CDR1 is LNHDA and CDR2 is SQIVND in the germline V gene (reference sequence). This CDR3 is 16 amino acids long. Trimming removed 2 bases from V and 6 bases from J; junction bases left unmatched: 10. In nucleotides, the CDR3 is TGTGCCAGTAGTATATCGGCCGGGACTAGAGGGGATACGCAGTATTTT. Translated: CASSISAGTRGDTQYF.

This clone turned up a few times. The rearrangement links TRBV7-6 to TRBJ2-5, with 9 bases that match TRBD2. The CDR3 is 20 amino acids. CDR1 is SGHVS and CDR2 is FNYEAQ in the germline V gene. The V gene end was trimmed by 4 bases and the J gene end by 2 bases; junction bases not matched to a gene: 20. The CDR3, as DNA: TGTGCCAGCAGCTACACTCTAGCGGGGAGTAGGGGAAGAGTGCAAGAGACCCAGTACTTC. As protein: CASSYTLAGSRGRVQETQYF.

This clone has only a few counts. The gene calls are TRBV27 and TRBJ2-2; no clear D. This CDR3 spans 14 amino acids. Germline CDR1 is MNHEY and CDR2 is SMNVEV (reference sequence). Between the trimmed V and J ends, which lost 2 bases and 1 base, there was a span of 5 bases. The CDR3 reads CASSLSENTGELFF. Here the CDR3 DNA reads TGTGCCAGCAGTTTAAGCGAGAACACCGGGGAGCTGTTTTTT.

The V and J genes are TRBV9 and TRBJ2-3; D call uncertain. Germline CDR1 reads SGDLS; CDR2 reads YYNGEE. With 0 bases removed from V and 0 bases from J, the gap between germline ends came to 11 bases. There are 16 residues in the CDR3. The CDR3 DNA follows: TGTGCCAGCAGCGTAGGCAGACAACCTAGCACAGATACGCAGTATTTT. It is translated as CASSVGRQPSTDTQYF.

This chain joins TRBV6-1 and TRBJ2-7; 9 nucleotides agree with TRBD2. The germline gives CDR1 MNHNS, CDR2 SASEGT. The length of the CDR3 is 16 residues. V shed 0 bases and J 3 bases; nucleotides not matched to a gene: 6. The CDR3 nucleotides read TGTGCCAGCAGTGAAGCCTACTCGCGGGGGGGCTACGAGCAGTACTTC. Translated: CASSEAYSRGGYEQYF.

The chain is built from TRBV19 and TRBJ1-5; tentative D call: TRBD1 (6 bases). CDR1 and CDR2 from the germline V gene are LNHDA and SQIVND (reference sequence). The CDR3 totals 17 residues. The ends were cut back, 3 bases at V and 5 bases at J, with 20 bases in the middle. The DNA for the CDR3 is TGTGCCAGTAGTATCAAGGTTGGGCCAGGGGATCATCAGCCCCAGCATTTT. This sequence encodes CASSIKVGPGDHQPQHF.

This clone was detected only a few times. V and J are TRBV7-2 and TRBJ2-3; D gene unclear. The CDR3 totals 11 residues. V was cut by 1 base and J by 8 bases, with 4 bases left in between. Germline values: CDR1 SGHTA, CDR2 FQGNSA. In nucleotides, the CDR3 is TGTGCCAGCAGCTTAGGCGGTACGCAGTATTTT. This encodes CASSLGGTQYF.

This clone occurred many times. The chain carries TRBV13 and TRBJ2-5; 15 nucleotides align to TRBD2. This CDR3 has 15 amino acids. Germline lookup yields CDR1 PRHDT and CDR2 FYEKMQ (reference sequence). The V gene end was trimmed by 5 bases and the J gene end by 4 bases; junction bases not matched to a gene: 2. The CDR3 here is CASSAGLAGGETQYF. The CDR3 bases are TGTGCCAGCAGCGCGGGACTAGCGGGAGGAGAGACCCAGTACTTC.

This clone was picked up a small number of times. The CDR3 DNA sequence: TGCAGCGTTGTTGGGACAGGGGGCTTGAACACTGAAGCTTTCTTT. Amino acid sequence: CSVVGTGGLNTEAFF. The V gene is TRBV29-1, the J gene TRBJ1-1; 12 bases align to TRBD1. The CDR3 runs to 15 residues. Per the germline V gene, CDR1 is SQVTM and CDR2 is ANQGSEA. V trimming: 4 bases; J trimming: 0 bases; junction bases outside the gene matches: 3. Full variable domain (remainder filled in from reference TRBV29-1 and TRBJ1-1): SAVISQKPSRDICQRGTSLTIQCQVDSQVTMMFWYRQQPGQSLTLIATANQGSEATYESGFVIDKFPISRPNLTFSTLTVSNMSPEDSSIYLCSVVGTGGLNTEAFFGQGTRLTVV.

This clone occurred a few times. The chain has TRBV4-2 and TRBJ2-3; TRBD2 might be the D (5 bases). V dropped 4 bases and J dropped 5 bases, with 16 bases sitting between them. Germline-derived CDR1 and CDR2 are LGHNA and YNFKEQ. The CDR3 totals 15 residues. The CDR3 region has the DNA TGTGCCAGCAGCCCCGACCCGGGGAGAGTAGATACGCAGTATTTT. It translates to CASSPDPGRVDTQYF.

The sample holds a few counts of this clone. V is TRBV7-6 and J is TRBJ2-1; 7 nucleotides align to TRBD1. The J segment lost 7 bases and the V segment lost 4 bases, leaving 7 bases of the junction unmatched. Germline-derived CDR1 and CDR2 are SGHVS and FNYEAQ. This CDR3 has 14 residues. The CDR3: CASSSLTGKNEQFF. The CDR3 bases are TGTGCCAGCAGCTCCCTGACAGGGAAGAATGAGCAGTTCTTC.